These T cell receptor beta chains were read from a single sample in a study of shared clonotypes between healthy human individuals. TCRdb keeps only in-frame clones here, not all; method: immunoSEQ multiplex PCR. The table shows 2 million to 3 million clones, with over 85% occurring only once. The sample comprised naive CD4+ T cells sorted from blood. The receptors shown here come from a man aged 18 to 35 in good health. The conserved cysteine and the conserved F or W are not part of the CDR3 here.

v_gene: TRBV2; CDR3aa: ASSDPGVVRRTDTQY
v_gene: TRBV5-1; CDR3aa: ASSRIGTGGRNTIY
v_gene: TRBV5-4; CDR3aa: ASSSPGLAGITDTQY
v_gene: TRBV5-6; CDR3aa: ASSMGQGTGSPLH
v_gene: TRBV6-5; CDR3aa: ASSYRGRETQY
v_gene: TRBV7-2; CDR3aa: ASRLAGLHEQY
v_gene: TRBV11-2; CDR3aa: ASSPVAGINYGYT
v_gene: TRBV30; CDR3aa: AWRGEIWGNEQF
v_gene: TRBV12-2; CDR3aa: ASRPRQGPPYEQY
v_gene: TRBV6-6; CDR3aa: ASRAGMNYGYT
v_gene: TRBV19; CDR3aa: ASSMVTGSYNYGYT
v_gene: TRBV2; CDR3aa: ATSTGGSQY
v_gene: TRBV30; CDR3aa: AWSGRGGVYEQY
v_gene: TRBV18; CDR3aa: ASSDIQGKAF
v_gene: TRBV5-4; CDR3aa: ASSLSLAGGPETQY
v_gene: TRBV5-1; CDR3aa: ASSLDRRGNEKLF
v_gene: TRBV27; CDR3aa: ASSPRNRVPGELF
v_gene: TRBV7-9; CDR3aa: ASSPGQALRSGNTIY
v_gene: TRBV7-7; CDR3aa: ASNKITRASGELF
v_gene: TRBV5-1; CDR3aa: ASSPGNSYEQY
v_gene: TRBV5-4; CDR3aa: ASSKTGGSYTGELF
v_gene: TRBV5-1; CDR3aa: ASSLEGTNEKLF
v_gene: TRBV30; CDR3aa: AWSVHLNSYEQY
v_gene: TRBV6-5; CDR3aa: ASSYSGRGGFYEQY
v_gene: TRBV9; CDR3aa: ASSAGTSGSYEQY
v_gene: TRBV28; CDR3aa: ASSSQTEAF
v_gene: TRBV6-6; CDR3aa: ASSPSGTLFDGELF
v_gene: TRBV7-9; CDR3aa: ASSLVARENRYEQY
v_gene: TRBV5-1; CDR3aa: ASSPGSDEQY
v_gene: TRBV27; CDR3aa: ASSSPSGRQNEQF
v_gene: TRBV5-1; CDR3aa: ASSPTTNTGELF
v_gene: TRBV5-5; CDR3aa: ASSPQGSEQY
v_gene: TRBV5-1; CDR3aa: ASSADPQGALGYT
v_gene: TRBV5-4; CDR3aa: ASSPGGRDEKLF
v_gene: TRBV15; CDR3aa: ATSRSAGTGGNEQY
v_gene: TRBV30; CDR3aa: AWNFGPGTTGNTIY
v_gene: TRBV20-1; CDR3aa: SAPAGLEAF
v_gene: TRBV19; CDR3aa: ASSERLTSGNQPQH
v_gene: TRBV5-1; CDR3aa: ASSPGQVSGDIQY
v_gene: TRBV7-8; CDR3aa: ASSRTVGEGTIY
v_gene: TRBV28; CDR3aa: ASSLTGADGYGYT
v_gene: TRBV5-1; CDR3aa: ASSLGQGKETQY
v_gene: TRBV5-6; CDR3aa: ASSRSAAYEQY
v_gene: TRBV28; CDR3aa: ASRETGGYYEQY
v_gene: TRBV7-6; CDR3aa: ASSLGLAGETQY
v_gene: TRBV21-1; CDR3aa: ASDGQPSLRAF